The next 9 T cell receptor beta chains were all read from a single sample in a study of CD8 T cells in ankylosing spondylitis. TCRdb re-called the 5' RACE reads through MiXCR, storing one row per CDR3 protein. The repertoire holds about 160,000 distinct CDR3 sequences, with approximately 20% as singletons. The sample comprised blood, either unsorted or a sorted T cell fraction (not recorded which). The receptors stem from a male donor with ankylosing spondylitis or in good health (not recorded which).

This clonotype was recorded many times. The genes are TRBV5-1 and TRBJ2-1; D is undetermined. Germline assignment: CDR1 SGHRS and CDR2 YFSETQ. Trimming removed 4 bases from V and 10 bases from J, with 12 bases in between. This CDR3 contains 12 residues. The CDR3 region has the DNA TGCGCCAGCAGCCTGACCGATTGGGAGCAGTTCTTC. Protein: CASSLTDWEQFF. Full variable domain (missing parts from reference TRBV5-1 and TRBJ2-1): KAGVTQTPRYLIKTRGQQVTLSCSPISGHRSVSWYQQTPGQGLQFLFEYFSETQRNKGNFPGRFSGRQFSNSRSEMNVSTLELGDSALYLCASSLTDWEQFFGPGTRLTVL.

This clonotype has more than one count but fewer than ten. This chain links TRBV18 with TRBJ2-1; 8 positions agree with TRBD2. After removal of 6 bases from V and 9 bases from J, the junction contained 4 bases not matched to a gene. Germline CDR1 reads KGHSH; CDR2 reads LQKENI. CDR3 length: 12 residues. CDR3 nucleotide sequence: TGTGCCAGCTCCGCAGCGGGAGTTGAGCAGTTCTTC. This sequence encodes CASSAAGVEQFF.

The CDR3 DNA follows: TGTGCCAGCAGTGAAGCACCCGACAGGGGCAATCAGCCCCAGCATTTT. Protein: CASSEAPDRGNQPQHF. The genes are TRBV6-1 and TRBJ1-5, with 7 positions matching TRBD1. Per germline, CDR1 MNHNS and CDR2 SASEGT. The CDR3 totals 16 residues. The ends lost 0 bases at V and 2 bases at J; junction bases unmatched: 4.

This rearrangement joins TRBV10-3 to TRBJ1-1; 9 bases align to TRBD1. CDR3 length: 18 amino acids. Unmatched junction bases numbered 11, after V lost 2 bases and J lost 1 base. Germline lookup yields CDR1 ENHRY and CDR2 SYGVKD. The CDR3 loop is CAISEGLGQGKGNTEAFF. In DNA form, the CDR3 reads TGTGCCATCAGTGAGGGATTGGGACAGGGTAAGGGGAACACTGAAGCTTTCTTT.

The sample holds many counts of this clonotype. This chain links TRBV28 with TRBJ2-1; 7 nucleotides match TRBD2. The germline V gene has CDR1 MDHEN and CDR2 SYDVKM. V gave up 6 bases and J gave up 6 bases; unmatched junction bases: 8. The CDR3 runs to 14 residues. Written as DNA, the CDR3 is TGTGCCAGCAGGTCGATACTAGCGATCAATGAGCAGTTCTTC. Translating it yields CASRSILAINEQFF. The full variable domain, in which reference TRBV28 and TRBJ2-1 provide the parts outside the CDR3, is DVKVTQSSRYLVKRTGEKVFLECVQDMDHENMFWYRQDPGLGLRLIYFSYDVKMKEKGDIPEGYSVSREKKERFSLILESASTNQTSMYLCASRSILAINEQFFGPGTRLTVL.

In this sample, this clonotype turned up a few times. V and J are TRBV29-1 and TRBJ2-1; no clear D gene. The CDR3 extends over 14 amino acids. V shed 5 bases and J shed 8 bases, with 19 bases lying between them. The germline V gene has CDR1 SQVTM and CDR2 ANQGSEA. As DNA, the CDR3 is TGCAGCGTTCTTTTCCAGCGCAGTTCGGATGAGCAGTTCTTC. It translates to CSVLFQRSSDEQFF.

The chain uses TRBV6-1 and TRBJ2-2; either TRBD1 or TRBD2 may supply D (5 bases each). CDR3 length equals 14 residues. V lost 6 bases, J lost 5 bases, and 13 bases lay in between. Germline V CDR1 and CDR2: MNHNS, SASEGT. CDR3 nucleotides: TGTGCCAGCAGCCGGGACGCGGAAACCGGGGAGCTGTTTTTT. It is translated as CASSRDAETGELFF.

This clonotype was observed at least ten times. The CDR3 DNA reads as TGTGCCAGCAGTGCCCCCGGACTCGGCATTCAGTACTTC. It specifies CASSAPGLGIQYF. The chain couples TRBV6-1 to TRBJ2-4, with D possibly matching TRBD2 (5 bases). The CDR3 contains 13 residues. Germline V lookup: CDR1 MNHNS, CDR2 SASEGT. V lost 4 bases and J lost 9, with 13 bases in between.

This clonotype was observed at least ten times. The chain combines TRBV20-1 with TRBJ1-1; unclear D gene. V gave up 2 bases and J gave up 6 bases, with 7 bases separating them. This CDR3 is 11 amino acids long. CDR1 and CDR2 from the germline V gene are DFQATT and SNEGSKA (reference sequence). CDR3 bases: TGCAGTGCTAGAAGGGTTCCTGAAGCTTTCTTT. It is translated as CSARRVPEAFF.